These T cell receptor beta chains were read from a single sample in a study of CD8 T cells in Susac syndrome. TCRdb re-analysed the immunoSEQ multiplex PCR reads in MiXCR, keeping a single row per CDR3 protein. The sample has about 80,000 distinct CDR3 sequences; 85% to 95% are singletons. Sequenced material: CD8+ T cells from PBMCs. Every receptor here comes from a human donor in good health. Each CDR3 is given with its conserved first and last residue. A D gene is named only where the DNA matches it firmly. Clone size is given for some rows only: seen once, a few or many times, or a class if the clone is expanded.

>TRBV4-1|TRBJ2-1|.|TRBD1
TGCGCCAGCGCGACAGGGGGCAATGAGCAGTTCTTC
CASATGGNEQFF
>TRBV24-1|TRBJ2-2|.|.
TGTGCCACCAGTGATTTAAGACCTGGGGAACCGAACACCGGGGAGCTGTTTTTT
CATSDLRPGEPNTGELFF
>TRBV9|TRBJ2-7|.|TRBD1
TGTGCCAGCAGCGTAGCCGACAGGGGCTACGAGCAGTACTTC
CASSVADRGYEQYF
>TRBV5-1|TRBJ2-1|.|.
TGCGCCAGCAGCTCCCGGGTAGTCTCCTACAATGAGCAGTTCTTC
CASSSRVVSYNEQFF
>TRBV25-1|TRBJ2-2|.|.
TGTGCCTGTTCGAGAGTCACCGGGGAGCTGTTTTTT
CACSRVTGELFF
>TRBV7-6|TRBJ2-7|once|TRBD2
TGTGCCAGCAGCCACGCTACTGGGCCGGGGGGGAACTACGAGCAGTACTTC
CASSHATGPGGNYEQYF
>TRBV20-1|TRBJ2-7|.|.
TGCAGTGCTAGAGCCAGGGGGGCCTACGAGCAGTACTTC
CSARARGAYEQYF
>TRBV19|TRBJ1-2|.|.
TGTGCCAGTAGTCCGACAACCTATGGCTACACCTTC
CASSPTTYGYTF
>TRBV27|TRBJ2-3|.|.
TGTGCCAGCAGTTCGACGGGGTATGGCGCAGATACGCAGTATTTT
CASSSTGYGADTQYF
>TRBV3-1|TRBJ2-1|.|TRBD2
TGTGCCAGCAGCCAAGATAACCCAGCGGGAGGCTCCTACAATGAGCAGTTCTTC
CASSQDNPAGGSYNEQFF
>TRBV4-1|TRBJ2-7|.|.
TGCGCCAGCAGCCAAGAAGGTCCGGGGTTAGGGCAGTACTTC
CASSQEGPGLGQYF
>TRBV11-2|TRBJ2-2|once|.
TGTGCCAGCAGCCATTCTTTCCTCGGGGCCGGGGAGCTGTTTTTT
CASSHSFLGAGELFF
>TRBV4-3|TRBJ1-1|.|.
TGCGCCAGCAGCCAAGATCGGGCAGACTCAAACACTGAAGCTTTCTTT
CASSQDRADSNTEAFF
>TRBV7-3|TRBJ2-1|.|TRBD2
TGTGCCAGCATGCAAGGGACTAGCGGGATTCGGGAGCAGTTCTTC
CASMQGTSGIREQFF
>TRBV12-3/TRBV12-4|TRBJ2-3|.|.
TGTGCCAGCAGCTCAGATTTTGGTACAGATACGCAGTATTTT
CASSSDFGTDTQYF
>TRBV6-2/TRBV6-3|TRBJ2-1|.|TRBD1
TGTGCCTCAGGGGGCTCCTACAATGAGCAGTTCTTC
CASGGSYNEQFF
>TRBV18|TRBJ2-7|.|TRBD2
TGTGCCAGCTCACCACTAGCGGGGGGAACCTACGAGCAGTACTTC
CASSPLAGGTYEQYF
>TRBV29-1|TRBJ1-5|.|.
TGCAGCGTTGAAGACGCGATGGGCCAGCCCCAGCATTTT
CSVEDAMGQPQHF
>TRBV20-1|TRBJ2-5|.|TRBD2
TGCAGTGCTAGCCGGGACTATTTAGGGAAGACCCAGTACTTC
CSASRDYLGKTQYF
>TRBV7-9|TRBJ2-3|.|TRBD1
TGTGCCAGCAGCCCAAGTTACAGGGGTTTTGGGACAGATACGCAGTATTTT
CASSPSYRGFGTDTQYF
>TRBV28|TRBJ2-1|.|.
TGTGCCAGCAGTTTATTAGTGCTCAATGAGCAGTTCTTC
CASSLLVLNEQFF
>TRBV12-3/TRBV12-4|TRBJ1-5|.|.
TGTGCCAGCAGTGCAGGGGTGCCCCAGCATTTT
CASSAGVPQHF
>TRBV14|TRBJ2-1|.|.
TGTGCCAGCAGCCAAGTGCCCCCTTGGGTGGACTACAATGAGCAGTTCTTC
CASSQVPPWVDYNEQFF
>TRBV29-1|TRBJ2-3|.|TRBD1
TGCAGCGTTGATGGGACACAGGGGGTTTACACAGATACGCAGTATTTT
CSVDGTQGVYTDTQYF
>TRBV6-5|TRBJ1-2|.|TRBD1
TGTGCCAGCAAGGGGTCAGGGGGCGACGGCTACACCTTC
CASKGSGGDGYTF
>TRBV12-5|TRBJ2-7|.|.
TGTGCTAGTGGTCCAACAGGGTCGGGTGAGCAGTACTTC
CASGPTGSGEQYF
>TRBV7-2|TRBJ2-5|.|TRBD2
TGTGCCAGCAGCCGAATGGGACTAGCGGGTGGAGTACAAGAGACCCAGTACTTC
CASSRMGLAGGVQETQYF
>TRBV9|TRBJ1-5|.|.
TGTGCCAGCAGCGTCGCAAGCAATCAGCCCCAGCATTTT
CASSVASNQPQHF
>TRBV12-3/TRBV12-4|TRBJ1-2|.|.
TGTGCCAGCAGTTTTTGGCCGGGGAAAGAGTATGGCTACACCTTC
CASSFWPGKEYGYTF
>TRBV29-1|TRBJ2-5|.|TRBD1
TGCAGCGTTGACGGCTCCAGGGGGCGCGGGGAGACCCAGTACTTC
CSVDGSRGRGETQYF
>TRBV4-1|TRBJ1-1|.|TRBD1
TGCGCCAGCAGCCTAGGACAGGGAACGAACACTGAAGCTTTCTTT
CASSLGQGTNTEAFF
>TRBV29-1|TRBJ2-2|.|.
TGCAGCGGGCGACAGACCGGGGAGCTGTTTTTT
CSGRQTGELFF
>TRBV3-1|TRBJ1-3|.|.
TGTGCCAGCAGCCAAGACTCAGGGGCGTGGGGAAACACCATATATTTT
CASSQDSGAWGNTIYF
>TRBV30|TRBJ1-2|.|.
TGTGCCTGGAGTGTTACGGGACTCTATGGCTACACCTTC
CAWSVTGLYGYTF
>TRBV27|TRBJ2-7|few|TRBD1
TGTGCCAGCAGTTTGGGACAGTCCTACGAGCAGTACTTC
CASSLGQSYEQYF
>TRBV4-3|TRBJ2-6|.|.
TGCGCCAGCAGCCAGGGTGAGGGCTCTGGGGCCAACGTCCTGACTTTC
CASSQGEGSGANVLTF
>TRBV20-1|TRBJ1-1|.|.
TGCAGTGCTAGAGATCTGGAGGGGGGTTGGGGCACCGCTGAAGCTTTCTTT
CSARDLEGGWGTAEAFF
>TRBV28|TRBJ2-5|.|.
TGTGCCAGCAGTTTATCGGCGGGGCCCTCGGGCACCCAGTACTTC
CASSLSAGPSGTQYF
>TRBV29-1|TRBJ1-4|.|.
TGCAGCGTTGTTCGGGGACCTAAACTGTTTTTT
CSVVRGPKLFF
>TRBV6-6|TRBJ1-6|.|.
TGTGCCAGCAGCTATACAGGAGCAAGTTCACCCCTCCACTTT
CASSYTGASSPLHF
>TRBV13|TRBJ2-4|.|.
TGTGCCAGCAGCTTAGCGGGAAACATTCAGTACTTC
CASSLAGNIQYF
>TRBV7-2|TRBJ2-7|.|.
TGTGCCAGCAGCTTAGCCCCGCTGACTTACTACGAGCAGTACTTC
CASSLAPLTYYEQYF
>TRBV4-1|TRBJ2-1|.|TRBD2
TGCGCCAGCAGCCATAGACCGGCCGGGACTAGCGGGAGGCGGGAGCAGTTCTTC
CASSHRPAGTSGRREQFF
>TRBV11-1|TRBJ2-3|.|.
TGTGCCAGCAGGGGGGAGTCGGCAGATACGCAGTATTTT
CASRGESADTQYF
>TRBV7-2|TRBJ2-2|.|.
TGTGCCAGCAGCTTAGACGGGGCTGCCGGGGAGCTGTTTTTT
CASSLDGAAGELFF